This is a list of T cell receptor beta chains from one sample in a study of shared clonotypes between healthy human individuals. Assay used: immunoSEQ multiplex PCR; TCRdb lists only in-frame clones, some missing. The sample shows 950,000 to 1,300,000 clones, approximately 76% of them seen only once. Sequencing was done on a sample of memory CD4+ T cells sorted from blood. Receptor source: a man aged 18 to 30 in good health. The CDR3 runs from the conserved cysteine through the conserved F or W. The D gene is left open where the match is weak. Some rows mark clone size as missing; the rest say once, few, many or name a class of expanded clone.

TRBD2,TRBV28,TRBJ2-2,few,CASKVGGAPGELFF,TGTGCCAGCAAGGTCGGGGGGGCCCCCGGGGAGCTGTTTTTT
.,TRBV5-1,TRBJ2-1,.,CASSPGGAVSYNEQFF,TGCGCCAGCAGCCCCGGTGGGGCGGTCTCCTACAATGAGCAGTTCTTC
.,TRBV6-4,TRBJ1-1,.,CASSDSLRITGLDTEAFF,TGTGCCAGCAGTGACTCCCTTCGGATCACAGGGTTGGACACTGAAGCTTTCTTT
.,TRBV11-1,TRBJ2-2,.,CASRSGLNTGELFF,TGTGCCAGCAGAAGCGGACTGAACACCGGGGAGCTGTTTTTT
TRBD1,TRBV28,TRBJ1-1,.,CASSSPRAGGVNTEAFF,TGTGCCAGCAGTTCACCCCGGGCAGGGGGGGTGAACACTGAAGCTTTCTTT
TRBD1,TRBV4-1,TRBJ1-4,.,CASSLPGQGNEKLFF,TGCGCCAGCAGCCTCCCGGGACAGGGAAATGAAAAACTGTTTTTT
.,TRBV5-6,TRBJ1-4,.,CASSLRTVATNEKLFF,TGTGCCAGCAGCCTTCGGACAGTTGCAACTAATGAAAAACTGTTTTTT
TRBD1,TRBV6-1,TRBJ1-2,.,CASRRETGMIYGYTF,TGTGCCAGCAGGAGGGAGACAGGGATGATCTATGGCTACACCTTC
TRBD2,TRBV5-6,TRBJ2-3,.,CASSLTSGRNTDTQYF,TGTGCCAGCAGCTTGACTAGCGGGAGAAATACAGATACGCAGTATTTT
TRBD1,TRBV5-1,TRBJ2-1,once,CASSFSGTAYNEQFF,TGCGCCAGCAGCTTCTCCGGGACAGCCTACAATGAGCAGTTCTTC
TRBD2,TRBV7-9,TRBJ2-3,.,CASSLVAGGLTDTQYF,TGTGCCAGCAGCTTAGTAGCGGGAGGACTCACAGATACGCAGTATTTT
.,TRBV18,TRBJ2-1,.,CASSPNPPGGNEQFF,TGTGCCAGCTCGCCCAACCCCCCCGGGGGAAATGAGCAGTTCTTC
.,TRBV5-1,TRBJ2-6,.,CASSLGTTGANVLTF,TGCGCCAGCAGCCTAGGGACAACTGGGGCCAACGTCCTGACTTTC
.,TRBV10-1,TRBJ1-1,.,CASSGFGTEAFF,TGCGCCAGCAGTGGGTTCGGAACTGAAGCTTTCTTT
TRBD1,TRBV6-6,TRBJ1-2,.,CASSYNGQGYGYTF,TGTGCCAGCAGTTACAACGGACAGGGCTATGGCTACACCTTC
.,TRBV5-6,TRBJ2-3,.,CASSLGARGRADTQYF,TGTGCCAGCAGCTTGGGTGCGAGGGGTCGAGCAGATACGCAGTATTTT
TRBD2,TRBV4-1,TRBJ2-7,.,CASSQDFRSGGSYEQYF,TGCGCCAGCAGCCAAGATTTTAGAAGCGGGGGCTCCTACGAGCAGTACTTC
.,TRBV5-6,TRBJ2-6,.,CASSLQNSGANVLTF,TGTGCCAGCAGCCTGCAGAACTCTGGGGCCAACGTCCTGACTTTC
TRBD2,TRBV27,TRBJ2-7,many,CASSSRTSAYEQYF,TGTGCCAGCAGTTCCCGGACTAGCGCGTACGAGCAGTACTTC
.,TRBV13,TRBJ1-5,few,CASSQGINQPQHF,TGTGCCAGCAGTCAGGGTATCAATCAGCCCCAGCATTTT
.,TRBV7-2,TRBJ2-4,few,CASSLVGTHSPKNIQYF,TGTGCCAGCAGCTTAGTGGGGACCCATAGTCCCAAAAACATTCAGTACTTC
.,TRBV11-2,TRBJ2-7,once,CASSRDRAYEQYF,TGTGCCAGCTCTCGGGACCGAGCCTACGAGCAGTACTTC
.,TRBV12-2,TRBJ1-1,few,CASRPRETTTEAFF,TGTGCAAGTCGCCCCAGGGAAACGACCACTGAAGCTTTCTTT
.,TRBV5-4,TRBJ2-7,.,CASSFQGYEQYF,TGTGCCAGCAGCTTCCAGGGCTACGAGCAGTACTTC
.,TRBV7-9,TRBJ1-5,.,CASSRWQDRDRSNQPQHF,TGTGCCAGCAGCCGTTGGCAAGACAGAGACCGTAGCAATCAGCCCCAGCATTTT
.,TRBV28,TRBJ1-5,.,CASSFRGAPNQPQHF,TGTGCCAGCAGTTTCAGGGGTGCCCCCAATCAGCCCCAGCATTTT
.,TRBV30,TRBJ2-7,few,CAWSVDREGEQYF,TGTGCCTGGAGTGTAGACAGGGAGGGCGAGCAGTACTTC
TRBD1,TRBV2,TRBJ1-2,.,CASNSGQSNYGYTF,TGTGCCAGCAATTCGGGACAGTCTAACTATGGCTACACCTTC
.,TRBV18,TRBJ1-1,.,CASSPDRFRATEAFF,TGTGCCAGCTCACCTGACAGGTTTCGGGCGACTGAAGCTTTCTTT
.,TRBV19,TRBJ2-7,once,CASSMRQSYEQYF,TGTGCCAGTAGTATGAGGCAATCCTACGAGCAGTACTTC
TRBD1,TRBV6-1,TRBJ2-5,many,CASSENRGQETQYF,TGTGCCAGCAGTGAAAACAGGGGGCAAGAGACCCAGTACTTC
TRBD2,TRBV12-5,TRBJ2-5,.,CASGFGRDQETQYF,TGTGCTAGTGGTTTCGGGAGGGACCAAGAGACCCAGTACTTC
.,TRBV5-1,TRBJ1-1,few,CASSSQYGNTEAFF,TGCGCCAGCAGTTCCCAGTACGGGAACACTGAAGCTTTCTTT
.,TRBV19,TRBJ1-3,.,CASSSYGRNSGNTIYF,TGTGCCAGTAGTAGCTACGGACGGAACTCTGGAAACACCATATATTTT
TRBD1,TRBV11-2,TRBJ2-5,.,CASSPTGAQETQYF,TGTGCCAGCAGCCCCACAGGGGCCCAAGAGACCCAGTACTTC
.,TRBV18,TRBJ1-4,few,CASSPPGQGNEKLFF,TGTGCCAGCTCACCACCGGGCCAGGGAAATGAAAAACTGTTTTTT
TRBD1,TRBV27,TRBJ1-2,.,CASSFGNRGKGYTF,TGTGCCAGCAGTTTTGGTAACAGGGGAAAGGGCTACACCTTC
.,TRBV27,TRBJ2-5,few,CASSRAKTPGGGQETQYF,TGTGCCAGCAGCCGAGCAAAGACCCCGGGGGGCGGGCAAGAGACCCAGTACTTC
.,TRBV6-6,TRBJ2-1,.,CASSRGNNEQFF,TGTGCCAGCAGCCGGGGGAACAATGAGCAGTTCTTC
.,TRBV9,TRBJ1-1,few,CASSVDHQNTEAFF,TGTGCCAGCAGCGTAGATCACCAGAACACTGAAGCTTTCTTT